Listed here is a single T cell receptor (beta chain). Its antigen is not identified. This record comes from a study of cytomegalovirus exposure and HLA in healthy donors. Regarding the study as a whole: Common viral pathogens seemed to be connected with several of the most significant clusters, according to a later analysis. In vitro data verified a few CMV-associated chains as specific for CMV antigens. The productive fraction for most TCR beta V segments was about 87% or about 30% in an earlier analysis.

The PCR contained 60 Vbeta and 13 Jbeta primers. The protocol was immunoSEQ multiplex PCR, while the TCRdb copy is restricted to in-frame clones and leaves out a portion. The listing contains some 110,000 clones. Germline V gene data show CDR1 as MNHEY and CDR2 as SMNVEV (reference sequence). Trimming removed 3 bases from V and 0 bases from J, with 12 bases in between. This CDR3 is 15 amino acids long. The receptor was derived from a man between 25 and 39 years old in good health and CMV-seronegative. V is TRBV27 and J is TRBJ2-7, with D maybe TRBD1 (6 bases). The sequenced sample consisted of PBMCs. CDR3 sequence: CASSLTPDSSYEQYF. The CDR3 bases are TGTGCCAGCAGTTTGACCCCGGACAGCTCCTACGAGCAGTACTTC.